The rows below give T cell receptor beta chains drawn from one sample of a study of blood T cell repertoires in COVID-19. Libraries were prepared by immunoSEQ multiplex PCR; TCRdb keeps only in-frame clonotypes and omits some of them. Among 90,000 to 130,000 clones, 75% to 90% were seen once, and the ten largest hold 7% to 9.5%. Sequencing input: peripheral blood. The receptors originated from a man in his 70s with acute or convalescent COVID-19. The CDR3 runs from the conserved cysteine through the conserved F or W. A D gene is named only where the DNA matches it firmly. The listing skips clone size in some rows; elsewhere it reads once, few, many or a size class.

CDR3 DNA	CDR3 protein	J gene	V gene	D gene	clone size
TGTGCCAGCACCCCCGGAGTGTATGGCTACACCTTC	CASTPGVYGYTF	TRBJ1-2	TRBV12-3/TRBV12-4	NA	once
TGTGCCAGCAGCGTCCAAGCGGGGGGCGGAATCGAGCAGTACTTC	CASSVQAGGGIEQYF	TRBJ2-7	TRBV9	TRBD2	NA
TGTGCCTGGAGTGTAAACCCGGATCAGCCCCAGCATTTT	CAWSVNPDQPQHF	TRBJ1-5	TRBV30	NA	NA
TGTGCCAGCAGCGATATGAAGCTTGTGGACACTGAAGCTTTCTTT	CASSDMKLVDTEAFF	TRBJ1-1	TRBV5-4	NA	NA
TGTGCCAGTCGGCGGGGGAGAGACTGGAACACCGGGGAGCTGTTTTTT	CASRRGRDWNTGELFF	TRBJ2-2	TRBV19	TRBD2	NA
TGTGCCAGCAGTGAACTAGCAGTGAAGGCAGATACGCAGTATTTT	CASSELAVKADTQYF	TRBJ2-3	TRBV2	NA	NA
TGTGCCAGCAGTTTGGGTTCCGGACAGACCTTTATCTACACCTTC	CASSLGSGQTFIYTF	TRBJ1-2	TRBV28	NA	NA
TGTGCCAGCAGCCACCGTCGGGAAAATTCACCCCTCCACTTT	CASSHRRENSPLHF	TRBJ1-6	TRBV3-1/TRBV3-2	NA	NA
TGTGCCAGCAGCTCCCGGGGGGGGGCCTCAACCGCCGCGGGCGGCTACACCTTC	CASSSRGGASTAAGGYTF	TRBJ1-2	TRBV9	NA	NA
TGTGCCAGCAGCCCGGACAGACAGTATGGCTACACCTTC	CASSPDRQYGYTF	TRBJ1-2	TRBV11-2	NA	NA
TGTGCCAGCTCACGACAGGTCCTGAACACCGGGGAGCTGTTTTTT	CASSRQVLNTGELFF	TRBJ2-2	TRBV18	NA	NA
TGTGCCAGCAGCTTAGGTACGGGTGTCACCTACGAGCAGTACTTC	CASSLGTGVTYEQYF	TRBJ2-7	TRBV7-3	NA	few
TGTGCCAGCAGTTACTCGACCCCGGGACAGGGGTATGGCTACACCTTC	CASSYSTPGQGYGYTF	TRBJ1-2	TRBV6-5	TRBD1	NA
TGTGCCAGCAGTCGGACTAGCGGGACCTACAATGAGCAGTTCTTC	CASSRTSGTYNEQFF	TRBJ2-1	TRBV6-5	TRBD2	NA
TGCGCCAGCAGCTTACCAGCGGGAGAGACAGATACGCAGTATTTT	CASSLPAGETDTQYF	TRBJ2-3	TRBV5-1	TRBD2	NA
TGTGCCAGCTCACCAGGCAGTAACTATGGCTACACCTTC	CASSPGSNYGYTF	TRBJ1-2	TRBV18	NA	once
TGTGCCAGCAGTTACCGAAGGGGGGGAAGCACCATATATTTT	CASSYRRGGSTIYF	TRBJ1-3	TRBV6-5	NA	NA
TGCGCCAGCAGCTCACAGGGGGTACCTAATGAAAAACTGTTTTTT	CASSSQGVPNEKLFF	TRBJ1-4	TRBV5-1	TRBD1	NA
TGCGCCAGCAGCATGACTAGCGGGATCGACGAGCAGTACTTC	CASSMTSGIDEQYF	TRBJ2-7	TRBV5-1	TRBD2	NA
TGTGCCAGCAGCTTAGTTCGGGAGGGGTACAATGAGCAGTTCTTC	CASSLVREGYNEQFF	TRBJ2-1	TRBV7-6	TRBD2	NA
TGTGCCAGCAGGGCGGCGAACCTTTATAACTATGGCTACACCTTC	CASRAANLYNYGYTF	TRBJ1-2	TRBV28	NA	NA
TGTGCCAGTCGTCTAGTAGGCAGGGGGCTCACAGATACGCAGTATTTT	CASRLVGRGLTDTQYF	TRBJ2-3	TRBV19	TRBD1	NA
TGTGCCAGCAGTTTACTAGCGGGAGGCCCTTCCGTTTCCTACGAGCAGTACTTC	CASSLLAGGPSVSYEQYF	TRBJ2-7	TRBV27	TRBD2	few
TGTGCCAGCAGCGCCTTAGCGGGGATCACAGATACGCAGTATTTT	CASSALAGITDTQYF	TRBJ2-3	TRBV7-9	TRBD2	NA